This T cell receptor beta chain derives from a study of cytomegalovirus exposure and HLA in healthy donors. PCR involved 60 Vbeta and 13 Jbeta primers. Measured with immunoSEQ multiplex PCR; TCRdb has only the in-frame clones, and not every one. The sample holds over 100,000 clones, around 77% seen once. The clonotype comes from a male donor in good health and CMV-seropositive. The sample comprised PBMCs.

CDR3 region: CASSPRGFSNQPQHF. CDR3 sequence (DNA): TGTGCCAGTAGTCCCCGGGGGTTTAGCAATCAGCCCCAGCATTTT. This rearrangement joins TRBV19 to TRBJ1-5, with a weak D call TRBD1 (5 bases). Germline lookup yields CDR1 LNHDA and CDR2 SQIVND (reference sequence). V lost 5 bases and J lost 0, with 11 bases in between. The CDR3 length is 15 residues.